This is a list of T cell receptor beta chains from one sample in a study of CD8+ T cells in alopecia areata. Method: immunoSEQ multiplex PCR; TCRdb's copy keeps in-frame clones and lacks some. In the table there are about 280,000 clones, 58% of which are singletons. Source: CD4+ T cells sorted from blood, taken at week 24, from a patient treated with tofacitinib. These receptor sequences come from a human donor with alopecia areata. Each CDR3 is given with its conserved first and last residue.

v_call	j_call	cdr3_aa
TRBV6-5	TRBJ1-5	CASSDRQGTNQPQHF
TRBV10-3	TRBJ2-3	CATRGGTDTQYF
TRBV18	TRBJ2-7	CASSNYAYEQYF
TRBV11-2	TRBJ1-6	CASSPGSPLHF
TRBV29-1	TRBJ1-1	CSVSRVAEAFF
TRBV28	TRBJ1-6	CASKFSSRASPLHF
TRBV29-1	TRBJ1-5	CSGSWGINQPQHF
TRBV9	TRBJ2-3	CASSVTPDGTDTQYF
TRBV12-5	TRBJ2-7	CASGFWGQSEQYF
TRBV4-1	TRBJ1-5	CASSLTGGLYSNQPQHF
TRBV6-5	TRBJ2-3	CASRTDHTDTQYF
TRBV29-1	TRBJ2-1	CSAGGGGLEQFF
TRBV6-5	TRBJ1-2	CASSAGARGGYTF
TRBV29-1	NA	CSGTGGRVGEQYF
TRBV5-1	TRBJ1-1	CASSSGRLNTEAFF
TRBV10-3	TRBJ2-1	CASSPRHYNEQFF